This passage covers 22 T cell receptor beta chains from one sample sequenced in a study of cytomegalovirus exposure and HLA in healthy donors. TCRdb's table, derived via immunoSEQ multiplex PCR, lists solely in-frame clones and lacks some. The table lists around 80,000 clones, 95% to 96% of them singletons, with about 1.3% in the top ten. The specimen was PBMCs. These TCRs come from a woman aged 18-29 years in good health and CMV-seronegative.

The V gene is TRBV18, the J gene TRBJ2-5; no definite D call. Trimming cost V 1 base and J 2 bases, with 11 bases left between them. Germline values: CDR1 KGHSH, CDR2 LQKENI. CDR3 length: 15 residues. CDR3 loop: CASSPLIESQETQYF. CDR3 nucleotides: TGTGCCAGCTCACCACTGATCGAGTCTCAAGAGACCCAGTACTTC.

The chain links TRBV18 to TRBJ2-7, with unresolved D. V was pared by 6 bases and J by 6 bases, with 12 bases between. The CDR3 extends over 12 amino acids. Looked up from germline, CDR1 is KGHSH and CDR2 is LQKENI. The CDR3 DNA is TGTGCCAGCTCTCTATCCTCCCCCGAGCAGTACTTC. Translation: CASSLSSPEQYF. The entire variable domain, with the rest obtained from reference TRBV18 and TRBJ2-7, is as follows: NAGVMQNPRHLVRRRGQEARLRCSPMKGHSHVYWYRQLPEEGLKFMVYLQKENIIDESGMPKERFSAEFPKEGPSILRIQQVVRGDSAAYFCASSLSSPEQYFGPGTRLTVT.

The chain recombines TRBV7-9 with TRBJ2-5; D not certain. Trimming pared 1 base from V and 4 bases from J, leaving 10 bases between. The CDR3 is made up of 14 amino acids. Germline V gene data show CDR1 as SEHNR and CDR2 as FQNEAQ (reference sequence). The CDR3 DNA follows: TGTGCCAGCAGCTTAGGGTTAGCTATAGAGACCCAGTACTTC. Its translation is CASSLGLAIETQYF. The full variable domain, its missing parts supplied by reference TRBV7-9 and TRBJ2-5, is DTGVSQNPRHKITKRGQNVTFRCDPISEHNRLYWYRQTLGQGPEFLTYFQNEAQLEKSRLLSDRFSAERPKGSFSTLEIQRTEQGDSAMYLCASSLGLAIETQYFGPGTRLLVL.

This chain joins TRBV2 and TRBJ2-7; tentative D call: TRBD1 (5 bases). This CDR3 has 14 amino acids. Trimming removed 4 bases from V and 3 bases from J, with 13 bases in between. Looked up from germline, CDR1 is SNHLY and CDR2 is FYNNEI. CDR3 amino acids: CASSGQGRVYEQYF. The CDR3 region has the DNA TGTGCCAGCAGTGGGCAGGGCAGGGTCTACGAGCAGTACTTC.

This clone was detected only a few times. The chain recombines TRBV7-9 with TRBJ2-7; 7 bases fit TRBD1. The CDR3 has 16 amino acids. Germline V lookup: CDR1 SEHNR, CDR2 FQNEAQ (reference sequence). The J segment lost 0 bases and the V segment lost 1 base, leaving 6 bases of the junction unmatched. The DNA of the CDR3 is TGTGCCAGCAGCTTAGGCCTCGCAGGGGGCTCCTACGAGCAGTACTTC. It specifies CASSLGLAGGSYEQYF.

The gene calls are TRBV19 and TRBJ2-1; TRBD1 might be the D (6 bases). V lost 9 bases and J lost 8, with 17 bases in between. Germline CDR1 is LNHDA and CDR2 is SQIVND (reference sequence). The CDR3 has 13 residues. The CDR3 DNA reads TGTGCCAGCGGGGCAGGGGAGTGGGATGAGCAGTTCTTC. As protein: CASGAGEWDEQFF.

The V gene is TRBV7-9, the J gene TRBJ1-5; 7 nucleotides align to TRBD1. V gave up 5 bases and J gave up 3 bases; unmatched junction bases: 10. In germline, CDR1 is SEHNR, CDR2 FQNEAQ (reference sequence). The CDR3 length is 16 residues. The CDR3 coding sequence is TGTGCCAGCAGCCTACGGGACAGCCAAAACAATCAGCCCCAGCATTTT. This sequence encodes CASSLRDSQNNQPQHF.

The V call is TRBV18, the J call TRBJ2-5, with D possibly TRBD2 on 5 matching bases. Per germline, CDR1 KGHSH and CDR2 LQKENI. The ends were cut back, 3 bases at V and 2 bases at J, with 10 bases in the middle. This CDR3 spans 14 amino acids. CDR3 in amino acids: CASSPPGNQETQYF. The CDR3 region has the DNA TGTGCCAGCTCACCGCCCGGGAATCAAGAGACCCAGTACTTC. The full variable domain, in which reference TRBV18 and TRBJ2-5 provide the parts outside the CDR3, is NAGVMQNPRHLVRRRGQEARLRCSPMKGHSHVYWYRQLPEEGLKFMVYLQKENIIDESGMPKERFSAEFPKEGPSILRIQQVVRGDSAAYFCASSPPGNQETQYFGPGTRLLVL.

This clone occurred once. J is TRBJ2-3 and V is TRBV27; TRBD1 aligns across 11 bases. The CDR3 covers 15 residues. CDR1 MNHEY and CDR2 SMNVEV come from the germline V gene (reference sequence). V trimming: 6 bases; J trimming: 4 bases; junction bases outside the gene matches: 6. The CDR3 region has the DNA TGTGCCAGCAGGGTGGACAGGGGGCGTCCAGATACGCAGTATTTT. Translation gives CASRVDRGRPDTQYF.

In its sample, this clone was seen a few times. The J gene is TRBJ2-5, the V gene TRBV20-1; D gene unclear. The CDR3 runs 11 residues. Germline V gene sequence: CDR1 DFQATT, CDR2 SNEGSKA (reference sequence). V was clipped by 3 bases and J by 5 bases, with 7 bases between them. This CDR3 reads CSARRVETQYF. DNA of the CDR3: TGCAGTGCTAGGCGAGTGGAGACCCAGTACTTC.

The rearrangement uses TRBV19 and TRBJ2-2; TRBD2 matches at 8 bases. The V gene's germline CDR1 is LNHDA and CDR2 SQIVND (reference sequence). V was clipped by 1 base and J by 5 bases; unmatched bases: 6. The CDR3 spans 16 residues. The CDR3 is CASSIALAVTTGELFF. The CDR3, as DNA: TGTGCCAGTAGTATAGCACTAGCGGTTACTACCGGGGAGCTGTTTTTT.

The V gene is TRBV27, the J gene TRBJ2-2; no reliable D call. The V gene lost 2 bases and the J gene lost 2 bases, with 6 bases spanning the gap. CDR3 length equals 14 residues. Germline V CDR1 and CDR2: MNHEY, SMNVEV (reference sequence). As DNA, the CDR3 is TGTGCCAGCAGTTTACAGGTCAACACCGGGGAGCTGTTTTTT. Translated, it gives CASSLQVNTGELFF.

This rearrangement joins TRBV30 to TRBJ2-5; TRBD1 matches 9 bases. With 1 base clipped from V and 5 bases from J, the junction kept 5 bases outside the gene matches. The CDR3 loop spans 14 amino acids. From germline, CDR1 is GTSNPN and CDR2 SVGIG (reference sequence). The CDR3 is CAWSDRGRLETQYF. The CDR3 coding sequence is TGTGCCTGGAGTGACAGGGGGCGTTTGGAGACCCAGTACTTC.

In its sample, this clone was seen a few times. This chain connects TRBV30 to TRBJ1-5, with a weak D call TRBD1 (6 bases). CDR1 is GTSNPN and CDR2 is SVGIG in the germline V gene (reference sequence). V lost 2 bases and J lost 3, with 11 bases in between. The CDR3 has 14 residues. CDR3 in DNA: TGTGCCTGGAGTATAGGACAGCTCAATCAGCCCCAGCATTTT. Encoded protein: CAWSIGQLNQPQHF.

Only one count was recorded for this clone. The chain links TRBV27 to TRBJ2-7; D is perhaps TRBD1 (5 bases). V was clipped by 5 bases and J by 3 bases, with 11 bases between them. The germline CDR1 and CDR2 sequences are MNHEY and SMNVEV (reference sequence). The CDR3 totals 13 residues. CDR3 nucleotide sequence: TGTGCCAGCAGTCCCAGGGCCTTCTACGAGCAGTACTTC. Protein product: CASSPRAFYEQYF.

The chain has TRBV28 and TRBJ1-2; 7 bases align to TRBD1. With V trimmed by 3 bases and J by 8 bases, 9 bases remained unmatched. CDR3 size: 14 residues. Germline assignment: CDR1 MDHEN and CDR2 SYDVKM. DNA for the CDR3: TGTGCCAGCAGTTTGGCCCGGGACAGTACCGGCTACACCTTC. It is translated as CASSLARDSTGYTF.

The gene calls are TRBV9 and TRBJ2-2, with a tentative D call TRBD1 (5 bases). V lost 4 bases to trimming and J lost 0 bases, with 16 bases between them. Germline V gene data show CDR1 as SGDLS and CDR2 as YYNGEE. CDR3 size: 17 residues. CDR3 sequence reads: CASSPPTGPSNTGELFF. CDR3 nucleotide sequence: TGTGCCAGCAGCCCCCCAACAGGCCCTTCGAACACCGGGGAGCTGTTTTTT. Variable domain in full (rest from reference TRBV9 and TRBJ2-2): DSGVTQTPKHLITATGQRVTLRCSPRSGDLSVYWYQQSLDQGLQFLIQYYNGEERAKGNILERFSAQQFPDLHSELNLSSLELGDSALYFCASSPPTGPSNTGELFFGEGSRLTVL.

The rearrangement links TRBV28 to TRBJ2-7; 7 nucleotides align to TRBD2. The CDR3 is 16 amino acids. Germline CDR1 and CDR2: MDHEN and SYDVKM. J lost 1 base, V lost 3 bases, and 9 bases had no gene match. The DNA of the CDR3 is TGTGCCAGCAGTTTTAAACCTAGCGGCAGTTCCTACGAGCAGTACTTC. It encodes CASSFKPSGSSYEQYF. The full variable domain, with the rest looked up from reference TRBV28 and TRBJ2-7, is DVKVTQSSRYLVKRTGEKVFLECVQDMDHENMFWYRQDPGLGLRLIYFSYDVKMKEKGDIPEGYSVSREKKERFSLILESASTNQTSMYLCASSFKPSGSSYEQYFGPGTRLTVT.

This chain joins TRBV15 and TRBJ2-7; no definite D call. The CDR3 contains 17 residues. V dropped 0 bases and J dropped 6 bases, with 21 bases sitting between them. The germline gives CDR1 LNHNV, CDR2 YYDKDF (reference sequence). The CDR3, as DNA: TGTGCCACCAGCAGAGATACTATGGATGGTGGTTCGCTCGAGCAGTACTTC. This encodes CATSRDTMDGGSLEQYF.

The CDR3 spells CSARRPDGYTF. CDR3 DNA: TGCAGTGCTAGACGCCCGGATGGCTACACCTTC. V gene TRBV20-1 combines with J gene TRBJ1-2; no clear D gene. Germline lookup yields CDR1 DFQATT and CDR2 SNEGSKA (reference sequence). CDR3 length: 11 residues. Trimming shortened V by 2 bases and J by 6 bases, and 7 bases separated the two germline ends.

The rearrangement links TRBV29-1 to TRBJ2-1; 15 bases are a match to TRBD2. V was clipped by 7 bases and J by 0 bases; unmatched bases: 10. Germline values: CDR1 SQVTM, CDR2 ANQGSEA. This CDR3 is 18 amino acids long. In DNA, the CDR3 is TGCAGCGCCCAAGGGACTAGCGGGAGGCTCAGCTCCTACAATGAGCAGTTCTTC. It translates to CSAQGTSGRLSSYNEQFF.

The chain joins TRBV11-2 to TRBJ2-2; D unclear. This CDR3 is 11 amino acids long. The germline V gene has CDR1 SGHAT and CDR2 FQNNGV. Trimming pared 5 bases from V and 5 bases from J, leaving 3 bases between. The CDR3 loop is CASSLTGELFF. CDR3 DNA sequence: TGTGCCAGCAGCCTAACCGGGGAGCTGTTTTTT.